This is a list of T cell receptor beta chains from one sample in a study of T-cell reconstitution after alpha-beta-depleted transplantation in children. TCRdb passed the PCR reads through MiXCR, listing each CDR3 protein once. The repertoire consists of a few hundred thousand distinct CDR3 sequences, with 25% to 30% occurring once and the leading ten covering approximately 33%. Here the sequenced sample was PBMCs, taken before TCRalphabeta/CD19-depleted stem cell transplant. The source of these receptors is a boy under two years old with Wiskott-Aldrich syndrome, due to receive a stem cell transplant. Both conserved end residues are part of each CDR3. A D gene is named only where the DNA matches it firmly. Only some rows state a clone size, as once, few, many or a class for expanded clones.

len	d_gene	v_gene	j_gene	abundance	CDR3nt	CDR3aa
16	TRBD2	TRBV2	TRBJ2-1	NA	TGTGCCAGCAGTCAGCCGGGACTAGCGGTACACAATGAGCAGTTCTTC	CASSQPGLAVHNEQFF
13	NA	TRBV4-2	TRBJ2-1	NA	TGTGCCAGCAGCCGGAGACTAGGATATGAGCAGTTCTTC	CASSRRLGYEQFF
14	NA	TRBV6-1	TRBJ2-5	few	TGTGCCAGCAGCCCACCAGAGGGAACGCAGACCCAGTACTTC	CASSPPEGTQTQYF
15	TRBD2	TRBV5-1	TRBJ2-1	NA	TGCGCCAGCAGCTTGGTTGGGGAGGGGTGGAATGAGCAGTTCTTC	CASSLVGEGWNEQFF
16	NA	TRBV28	TRBJ2-2	few	TGTGCCAGCAGTCCCCGCGGTAGCGGGAACACCGGGGAGCTGTTTTTT	CASSPRGSGNTGELFF
14	NA	TRBV5-1	TRBJ2-7	few	TGCGCCAGCAGCATTCCAGGACAGACCTACGAGCAGTACTTC	CASSIPGQTYEQYF
13	NA	TRBV20-1	TRBJ1-4	NA	TGCAGTGCATTACGTTACCGGGGTGAAAAACTGTTTTTT	CSALRYRGEKLFF
14	NA	TRBV7-8	TRBJ1-3	few	TGTGCCAGCAGCTTGAGGGTCTCTGGAAACACCATATATTTT	CASSLRVSGNTIYF
15	NA	TRBV28	TRBJ1-4	NA	TGTGCCAGCAGTCCCCCCTGGGCGGCTAATGAAAAACTGTTTTTT	CASSPPWAANEKLFF
13	TRBD2	TRBV20-1	TRBJ2-1	few	TGCAGTGCAGGGACTAGCCCCTACAATGAGCAGTTCTTC	CSAGTSPYNEQFF
14	NA	TRBV5-6	TRBJ2-3	few	TGTGCCAGCAGCGGACTCCGGGCAGGAGATACGCAGTATTTT	CASSGLRAGDTQYF
15	NA	TRBV6-1	TRBJ1-4	NA	TGTGCCAGCAGTGAAGGAGACAGGCTAAATGAAAAACTGTTTTTT	CASSEGDRLNEKLFF
14	TRBD2	TRBV29-1	TRBJ2-1	NA	TGCAGCGTTGAGGGGACTAGCGTGTACAATGAGCAGTTCTTC	CSVEGTSVYNEQFF
14	TRBD1	TRBV5-1	TRBJ2-7	NA	TGCGCCAGCAAGCTCCTGACAGGGGGAGACGAGCAGTACTTC	CASKLLTGGDEQYF
15	NA	TRBV5-1	TRBJ2-5	few	TGCGCCAGCAGCGGAGCGGTCACGGGGCCGGAGACCCAGTACTTC	CASSGAVTGPETQYF
12	TRBD1	TRBV29-1	TRBJ2-2	few	TGCAGCGCCAACAGGGGGCCCGGGGAGCTGTTTTTT	CSANRGPGELFF
15	NA	TRBV29-1	TRBJ2-1	once	TGCAGCGTTGACTACAGGCGTAGCTCCTACAATGAGCAGTTCTTC	CSVDYRRSSYNEQFF
15	TRBD1	TRBV7-6	TRBJ1-4	NA	TGTGCCAGCAGCGCAAGACAGGGGATGAATGAAAAACTGTTTTTT	CASSARQGMNEKLFF
14	TRBD1	TRBV5-1	TRBJ1-2	NA	TGCGCCAGCAGCTTTAACAGGGGACTCTATGGCTACACCTTC	CASSFNRGLYGYTF
12	NA	TRBV2	TRBJ2-7	NA	TGTGCCAGGGGGGACAACGGCTACGAGCAGTACTTC	CARGDNGYEQYF
15	TRBD2	TRBV12-3/TRBV12-4	TRBJ2-1	NA	TGTGCCAGCAATCTGGGACTAGCGGAAAACAATGAGCAGTTCTTC	CASNLGLAENNEQFF
14	NA	TRBV5-1	TRBJ1-2	NA	TGCGCCAGCAGCTTCTCTGACACCACCTATGGCTACACCTTC	CASSFSDTTYGYTF
15	TRBD2	TRBV5-1	TRBJ2-7	NA	TGCGCCAGCAGCCCGGCCGCTAGCGGGACCTACGAGCAGTACTTC	CASSPAASGTYEQYF
15	NA	TRBV4-1	TRBJ2-7	NA	TGCGCCAGCAGCCAAGATGTGGTAGTTTTAGGCGAGCAGTACTTC	CASSQDVVVLGEQYF
15	NA	TRBV5-1	TRBJ1-1	NA	TGCGCCAGCAGCGGACTCAGGGGATTTGCCACTGAAGCTTTCTTT	CASSGLRGFATEAFF
18	TRBD2	TRBV5-1	TRBJ2-7	NA	TGCGCCAGCAGCCGAACAAGGACTAGCGGGTCCCTCCCCTACGAGCAGTACTTC	CASSRTRTSGSLPYEQYF
18	TRBD2	TRBV11-1	TRBJ2-3	NA	TGTGCCAGCACCGATCGGAGGCCCGGGACTAGCGGGGGAGATACGCAGTATTTT	CASTDRRPGTSGGDTQYF
13	NA	TRBV6-1	TRBJ1-2	NA	TGTGCCAGCAGTACGGGGGTTACCTATGGCTACACCTTC	CASSTGVTYGYTF
13	NA	TRBV6-5	TRBJ2-7	NA	TGTGCCAGCAGTTACGGGCCGTCCTACGAGCAGTACTTC	CASSYGPSYEQYF
12	NA	TRBV7-6	TRBJ2-7	NA	TGTGCCAGCAGCCAAACCCCCTACGAGCAGTACTTC	CASSQTPYEQYF
14	NA	TRBV20-1	TRBJ2-2	few	TGCAGTGCTAGAGTGCGGAAGAACACCGGGGAGCTGTTTTTT	CSARVRKNTGELFF
14	NA	TRBV6-1	TRBJ2-2	few	TGTGCCAGCAGTGATCAGCAGCGGCGCGGGGAGCTGTTTTTT	CASSDQQRRGELFF
18	TRBD2	TRBV12-3/TRBV12-4	TRBJ2-1	NA	TGTGCCAGCAGTTTAAGGACTAGCGGGTTCTACTCCTACAATGAGCAGTTCTTC	CASSLRTSGFYSYNEQFF
15	NA	TRBV5-6	TRBJ1-2	NA	TGTGCCAGCAGCTTGGTGTCAGGGGTAAACTATGGCTACACCTTC	CASSLVSGVNYGYTF
14	TRBD1	TRBV2	TRBJ2-7	NA	TGTGCCAGCAGTGTGGAGCGGGACAGGGTACAGCAGTACTTC	CASSVERDRVQQYF
12	NA	TRBV10-3	TRBJ2-7	few	TGTGCCATCAGCCCCGGGACCTACGAGCAGTACTTC	CAISPGTYEQYF
13	TRBD1	TRBV7-2	TRBJ2-7	NA	TGTGCCAGCAGCCCCCGGACAGGACATGAGCAGTACTTC	CASSPRTGHEQYF
14	TRBD2	TRBV6-2/TRBV6-3	TRBJ2-3	NA	TGTGCCAGTCTAGCGGGAGCTTTGGTAGATACGCAGTATTTT	CASLAGALVDTQYF
17	TRBD2	TRBV5-1	TRBJ2-1	few	TGCGCCAGCAGCTCAAGCGTCGCTAGCGGGGGATACAATGAGCAGTTCTTC	CASSSSVASGGYNEQFF
12	NA	TRBV29-1	TRBJ2-5	few	TGCAGCGTTGCTCAGGGGCCGGAGACCCAGTACTTC	CSVAQGPETQYF
15	NA	TRBV12-3/TRBV12-4	TRBJ2-4	NA	TGTGCCAGCAGTTACCCGGGACTAGCCAAAAACATTCAGTACTTC	CASSYPGLAKNIQYF
16	NA	TRBV12-3/TRBV12-4	TRBJ1-3	NA	TGTGCCAGCAGGTGGGAGGCAGGGGATTCTGGAAACACCATATATTTT	CASRWEAGDSGNTIYF
13	TRBD2	TRBV5-6	TRBJ2-1	once	TGTGCCAGCAGCACCGGACTAGCTGATGAGCAGTTCTTC	CASSTGLADEQFF
15	NA	TRBV2	TRBJ2-5	NA	TGTGCCAGCAGTGTACCGGGACCCGTAAGTGAGACCCAGTACTTC	CASSVPGPVSETQYF
14	NA	TRBV5-1	TRBJ1-1	few	TGCGCCAGCAGCCCCTGGACAGTAAACACTGAAGCTTTCTTT	CASSPWTVNTEAFF
15	TRBD2	TRBV6-1	TRBJ2-1	NA	TGTGCCAGCAGCGGGGGACTAGGCCTGTACAATGAGCAGTTCTTC	CASSGGLGLYNEQFF
14	NA	TRBV27	TRBJ1-1	NA	TGTGCCAGCAGTTACCGAGGAGGGGGGTTGGAAGCTTTCTTT	CASSYRGGGLEAFF
14	NA	TRBV12-3/TRBV12-4	TRBJ2-1	once	TGTGCCAGCAGTGCCATAGACTCCGTCGATGAGCAGTTCTTC	CASSAIDSVDEQFF
14	TRBD2	TRBV28	TRBJ2-2	few	TGTGCCAGCAGGGGGGGGGTGCACACCGGGGAGCTGTTTTTT	CASRGGVHTGELFF
15	NA	TRBV5-1	TRBJ2-5	NA	TGCGCCAGCAGCTTGGCCGGAGGGGGGGAAGAGACCCAGTACTTC	CASSLAGGGEETQYF
13	NA	TRBV18	TRBJ2-5	NA	TGTGCCAGCTCACCAGACGGTAAAGAGACCCAGTACTTC	CASSPDGKETQYF